Listed below are T cell receptor beta chains from one sample, sequenced in a study of early T cells in non-severe SARS-CoV-2 infection. A single record per CDR3 protein comes from TCRdb applying MiXCR to the 5' RACE reads. The sample includes some 40,000 distinct CDR3 sequences, roughly 7.9% of them seen just once. The specimen was whole blood, collected at baseline. Receptors were obtained from an adult who was a healthcare worker with PCR-confirmed SARS-CoV-2 infection or an uninfected control (not recorded which). Both conserved end residues are part of each CDR3. Fields, in order: V gene, D gene, J gene, clone size, CDR3 DNA, CDR3 protein. The D gene is left open where the match is weak. The listing skips clone size in some rows; elsewhere it reads once, few, many or a size class.

v_gene: TRBV13
d_gene: -
j_gene: TRBJ2-7
abundance: many
CDR3nt: TGTGCCAGCAGCTTAGGCCAGGGTGCGTACGAGCAGTACTTC
CDR3aa: CASSLGQGAYEQYF

v_gene: TRBV12-3/TRBV12-4
d_gene: TRBD1
j_gene: TRBJ2-5
abundance: few
CDR3nt: TGTGCCAGCAGTCCGAGGACAGGGTCATTTGGAGAGACCCAGTACTTC
CDR3aa: CASSPRTGSFGETQYF

v_gene: TRBV19
d_gene: -
j_gene: TRBJ1-5
abundance: few
CDR3nt: TGTGCCAGTAGTATGCTCGGTATGCCCCAGCATTTT
CDR3aa: CASSMLGMPQHF

v_gene: TRBV15
d_gene: TRBD2
j_gene: TRBJ2-1
abundance: many
CDR3nt: TGTGCCACCAGCAGAGCCGGGGGGACCTACAATGAGCAGTTCTTC
CDR3aa: CATSRAGGTYNEQFF

v_gene: TRBV7-6
d_gene: -
j_gene: TRBJ2-7
abundance: -
CDR3nt: TGTGCCAGCAGCTTAGGGCCAGGGCCCTACGAGCAGTACTTC
CDR3aa: CASSLGPGPYEQYF

v_gene: TRBV13
d_gene: -
j_gene: TRBJ1-5
abundance: many
CDR3nt: TGTGCCAGCAGCCGGGGACCGAGCAATCAGCCCCAGCATTTT
CDR3aa: CASSRGPSNQPQHF

v_gene: TRBV4-1
d_gene: -
j_gene: TRBJ2-7
abundance: few
CDR3nt: TGCGCCAGCAGCCATTCTCGGACGGGAACGGGGGAGCAGTACTTC
CDR3aa: CASSHSRTGTGEQYF

v_gene: TRBV28
d_gene: TRBD1
j_gene: TRBJ1-1
abundance: few
CDR3nt: TGTGCCAGCAGTTGGGTATCCGGGACAGGGAGTGCTTTCTTT
CDR3aa: CASSWVSGTGSAFF

v_gene: TRBV7-6
d_gene: -
j_gene: TRBJ1-1
abundance: few
CDR3nt: TGTGCCAGCAGCTTAGAACCGAACACTGAAGCTTTCTTT
CDR3aa: CASSLEPNTEAFF

v_gene: TRBV5-1
d_gene: -
j_gene: TRBJ2-7
abundance: few
CDR3nt: TGCGCCAGTCGGATAGGGACTTTCTCCTACGAGCAGTACTTC
CDR3aa: CASRIGTFSYEQYF

v_gene: TRBV15
d_gene: -
j_gene: TRBJ2-5
abundance: many
CDR3nt: TGTGCCACCAGCAGAGTTCTGAAAGAGACCCAGTACTTC
CDR3aa: CATSRVLKETQYF

v_gene: TRBV7-3
d_gene: -
j_gene: TRBJ2-7
abundance: many
CDR3nt: TGTGCCAGCAGCCCGTCGACAGACTACGAGCAGTACTTC
CDR3aa: CASSPSTDYEQYF

v_gene: TRBV20-1
d_gene: TRBD1
j_gene: TRBJ1-2
abundance: many
CDR3nt: TGCAGTGCCCAGAGAGGCCGGGACAGGGGTGATGGCTACACCTTC
CDR3aa: CSAQRGRDRGDGYTF

v_gene: TRBV28
d_gene: -
j_gene: TRBJ2-2
abundance: many
CDR3nt: TGTGCCAGCAGTTGGACCCAGGGTTCCGGGGAGCTGTTTTTT
CDR3aa: CASSWTQGSGELFF

v_gene: TRBV28
d_gene: -
j_gene: TRBJ2-1
abundance: -
CDR3nt: TGTGCCAGCAGCGCCCGTCCGGAGCAGTTCTTC
CDR3aa: CASSARPEQFF

v_gene: TRBV29-1
d_gene: -
j_gene: TRBJ1-2
abundance: few
CDR3nt: TGCAGCGTTGAATTAAAGGCAGGCTATGGCTACACCTTC
CDR3aa: CSVELKAGYGYTF

v_gene: TRBV10-3
d_gene: TRBD2
j_gene: TRBJ2-1
abundance: few
CDR3nt: TGTGCCATCAGTGAGTCGAGAGCTAGCGGGGATTCCTCCTACAATGAGCAGTTCTTC
CDR3aa: CAISESRASGDSSYNEQFF

v_gene: TRBV20-1
d_gene: TRBD1
j_gene: TRBJ1-5
abundance: -
CDR3nt: TGCAGTGCTAGAGTAGGGACAGGGCAGAGTAATCAGCCCCAGCATTTT
CDR3aa: CSARVGTGQSNQPQHF

v_gene: TRBV20-1
d_gene: TRBD2
j_gene: TRBJ2-3
abundance: -
CDR3nt: TGCAGTGCCAGACTAGCCCGGGGAACAGATACGCAGTATTTT
CDR3aa: CSARLARGTDTQYF

v_gene: TRBV5-6
d_gene: TRBD1
j_gene: TRBJ1-2
abundance: -
CDR3nt: TGTGCCAGCAGCTCGGACAGGAGGGATGACTACACCTTC
CDR3aa: CASSSDRRDDYTF

v_gene: TRBV28
d_gene: -
j_gene: TRBJ1-5
abundance: few
CDR3nt: TGTGCCAGCTCGACCCCGTGGGGCGATCAGCCCCAGCATTTT
CDR3aa: CASSTPWGDQPQHF

v_gene: TRBV5-1
d_gene: TRBD1
j_gene: TRBJ1-6
abundance: -
CDR3nt: TGCGCCAGCAGCACCGGGACAGTCGAATCACCCCTCCACTTT
CDR3aa: CASSTGTVESPLHF

v_gene: TRBV7-9
d_gene: -
j_gene: TRBJ2-1
abundance: many
CDR3nt: TGTGCCAGCGGGACGGAAAACAATGAGCAGTTCTTC
CDR3aa: CASGTENNEQFF

v_gene: TRBV12-3/TRBV12-4
d_gene: TRBD1
j_gene: TRBJ2-7
abundance: -
CDR3nt: TGTGCCAGCAGTTTCCAGACAGGGGGCGCATTTGGGCAGTACTTC
CDR3aa: CASSFQTGGAFGQYF